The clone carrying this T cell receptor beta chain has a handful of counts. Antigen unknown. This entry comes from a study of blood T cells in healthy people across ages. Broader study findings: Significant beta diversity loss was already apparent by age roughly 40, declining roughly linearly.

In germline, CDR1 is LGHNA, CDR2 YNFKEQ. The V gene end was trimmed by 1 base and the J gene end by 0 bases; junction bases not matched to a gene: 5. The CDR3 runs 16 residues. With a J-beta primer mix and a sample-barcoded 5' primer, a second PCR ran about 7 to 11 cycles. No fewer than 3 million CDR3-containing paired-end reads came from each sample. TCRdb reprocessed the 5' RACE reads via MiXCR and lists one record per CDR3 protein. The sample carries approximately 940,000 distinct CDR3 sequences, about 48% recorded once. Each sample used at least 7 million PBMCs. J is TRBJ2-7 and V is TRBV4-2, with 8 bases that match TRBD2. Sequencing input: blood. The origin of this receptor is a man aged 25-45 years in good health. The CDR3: CASSQVGLASSYEQYF. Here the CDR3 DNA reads TGTGCCAGCAGCCAAGTTGGACTAGCTAGCTCCTACGAGCAGTACTTC.